This TCR gamma chain was recovered during a study of Vδ1+ human thymocytes. Study conclusions and caveats: Thymic TRG and TRD repertoires appeared highly polyclonal.

Extracted RNA was reverse transcribed into cDNA. CDR3 amplicons came from multiplex PCR with pooled V-gene forward and constant-region reverse primers. TCRdb reanalyzed the multiplex PCR reads using CATT. The table has about 6,500 gamma-chain clones, around two fifths seen once. Comments on this clone: Its antigen is as yet unknown. One end of the junction fails to match germline, which may point to a read error.

Germline lookup yields CDR1 EGSTGY and CDR2 YDSYTSSV. This CDR3 spans 11 amino acids. Sequenced sample: Vdelta1+ gamma-delta thymocytes from the thymus. Specified subset: FACS-sorted CD3+ TCRalphabeta- TCRVdelta1+ TCRVdelta2- thymocytes. This TCR was sampled from a boy in the first two years of life who had congenital heart surgery. J is TRGJ1 or TRGJ2 and V is TRGV4. The J gene is absent in TCRdb and was assigned here via DNA matching to germline. In nucleotides, the CDR3 is TGTGCCACCTGGGTTGGGCATAAGAAACTCTTT. It translates to CATWVGHKKLF.